This record covers a single TCR beta chain. Its antigen is currently unknown. The CDR3 is 15 amino acids. V lost 3 bases, J lost 0 bases, and 12 bases lay in between. CDR1 and CDR2 (germline): DFQATT, SNEGSKA (reference sequence). This entry is derived from a study of glioma-infiltrating T cells. Study results and limitations: Above-expected tissue-blood divergence occurred in all gliomas, most in low-grade ones. Tissue and blood shared very few CDR3 sequences.

TCR alpha and beta CDR3 regions were amplified from RNA using iRepertoire nested multiplex PCR. One-step reverse transcription and amplification started from roughly 100-400 ng of tissue mRNA or PBMC total RNA. TCRdb reprocessed the multiplex PCR reads with MiXCR, giving one entry per CDR3 protein. The sample lists about 140,000 distinct CDR3 sequences, about 39% occurring once. The clonotype comes from a human donor with low-grade glioma or glioblastoma, undergoing nonglioma brain surgery, or in good health (not recorded which). Sequencing was performed on glioma tissue, nonneoplastic brain tissue, or PBMCs (not recorded which). The chain has TRBV20-1 and TRBJ2-1; D remains ambiguous. Here the CDR3 reads CSASGGARSYNEQFF. The CDR3 DNA reads as TGCAGTGCTAGCGGTGGCGCCCGCTCCTACAATGAGCAGTTCTTC.